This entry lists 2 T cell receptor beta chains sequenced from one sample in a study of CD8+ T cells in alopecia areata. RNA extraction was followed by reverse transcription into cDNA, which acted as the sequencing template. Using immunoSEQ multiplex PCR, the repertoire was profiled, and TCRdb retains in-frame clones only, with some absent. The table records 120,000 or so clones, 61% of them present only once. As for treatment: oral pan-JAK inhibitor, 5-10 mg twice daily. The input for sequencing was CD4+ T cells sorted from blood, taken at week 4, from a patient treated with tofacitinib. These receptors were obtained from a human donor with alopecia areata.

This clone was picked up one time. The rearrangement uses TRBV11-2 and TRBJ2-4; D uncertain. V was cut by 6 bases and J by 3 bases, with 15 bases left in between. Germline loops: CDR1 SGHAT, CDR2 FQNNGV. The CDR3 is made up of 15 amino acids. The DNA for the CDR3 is TGTGCCAGCAGGCCCCCTGCATCCCTCAAAAACATTCAGTACTTC. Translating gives CASRPPASLKNIQYF.

CDR3 protein: CASLHDIQETQYF. DNA of the CDR3: TGTGCCAGCCTCCATGACATCCAAGAGACCCAGTACTTC. The chain joins TRBV6-4 to TRBJ2-5; no clear D gene. The CDR3 has 13 residues. The germline CDR1 and CDR2 sequences are MRHNA and SNTAGT. Deletions cut 8 bases from V and 1 base from J, with 11 bases between.